One T cell receptor beta chain is described in this entry. The antigen remains undetermined. This sample is drawn from a study of human CD4 T cells and Enterobacteriaceae. Memory CD4+ T cells were sorted as all CD4+ cells except CD45RA+CCR7+CD95- naive cells, over 95% pure. Swiss blood donation centers supplied the healthy donor blood. Study results and limitations: Ex vivo, broadly cross-reactive clonotypes appeared more expanded than specific ones.

This CDR3 has 14 amino acids. CDR1 SGHKS and CDR2 YYEKEE come from the germline V gene (reference sequence). The V gene lost 2 bases and the J gene lost 3 bases, with 9 bases spanning the gap. Detection sensitivity for ex vivo total memory CD4+ was one cell in 200,000. Using immunoSEQ multiplex PCR, the repertoire was profiled, and TCRdb retains in-frame clones only, with some absent. The sample consists of roughly 30,000 clones, roughly 79% of them appearing once. This TCR came from a human donor in good health. V is TRBV5-5 and J is TRBJ1-5; no definite D call. Sequencing used memory CD4+ T cells from blood. CDR3 sequence reads: CASSFPGDNQPQHF. CDR3 in DNA: TGTGCCAGCAGCTTTCCAGGAGACAATCAGCCCCAGCATTTT.